The next 10 T cell receptor beta chains were all read from a single sample in a study of T cell responses to AZD1222 COVID-19 vaccine. Measured with immunoSEQ multiplex PCR; TCRdb has only the in-frame clones, and not every one. The table has roughly 120,000 clones, around 87% seen once. Sequencing used peripheral blood, obtained on day 0 of AZD1222 vaccination. The origin of the receptors is an adult in good health.

This clone was counted a single time. The chain employs TRBV3-1 (or the pseudogene TRBV3-2) and TRBJ1-6, with 7 nucleotides matching TRBD1. This CDR3 is built from 14 residues. Germline loops: CDR1 LGHDT, CDR2 YNNKEL (reference sequence). V lost 2 bases to trimming and J lost 6 bases; unmatched junction nucleotides: 1. This CDR3 is CASSQTGVNSPLHF. CDR3 coding DNA: TGTGCCAGCAGCCAAACAGGGGTTAATTCACCCCTCCACTTT.

The chain is built from TRBV18 and TRBJ1-1, with D perhaps TRBD1 (6 bases). In germline, CDR1 is KGHSH, CDR2 LQKENI. The V gene lost 0 bases and the J gene lost 2 bases, with 10 bases spanning the gap. This CDR3 has 15 residues. Here the CDR3 reads CASSPPAGVNTEAFF. The CDR3 DNA follows: TGTGCCAGCTCACCACCTGCAGGGGTCAACACTGAAGCTTTCTTT.

The chain carries TRBV10-1 and TRBJ1-2; D might be TRBD1 (5 bases). The CDR3 covers 14 residues. Trimming took 6 bases from V and 4 from J, leaving 15 bases between them. Germline values: CDR1 WNHNN, CDR2 SYGVQD (reference sequence). CDR3 sequence reads: CASSPRDLAYGYTF. The CDR3 nucleotides are TGCGCCAGCAGCCCCCGGGACCTCGCCTATGGCTACACCTTC.

The chain couples TRBV18 to TRBJ1-2, with 7 bases lining up with TRBD1. Germline assignment: CDR1 KGHSH and CDR2 LQKENI. Trimming cost V 3 bases and J 3 bases; bases outside gene matches: 4. The length of the CDR3 is 14 residues. The CDR3 DNA is TGTGCCAGCTCACCGACCGGGACAGACTATGGCTACACCTTC. Amino acids: CASSPTGTDYGYTF.

This rearrangement joins TRBV9 to TRBJ1-6, with 7 bases lining up with TRBD1. CDR3 size: 15 residues. The junction had 12 bases not matched to a gene; V was cut back by 4 bases and J by 11 bases. Germline V lookup: CDR1 SGDLS, CDR2 YYNGEE. As DNA, the CDR3 is TGTGCCAGCAGCTACGCCGGGACAGTGCCGCCACCCCTCCACTTT. Translating gives CASSYAGTVPPPLHF.

The V call is TRBV2, the J call TRBJ1-2; 7 nucleotides align to TRBD1. CDR3 length equals 13 residues. The J segment lost 3 bases and the V segment lost 7 bases, leaving 5 bases of the junction unmatched. CDR1 and CDR2 (germline): SNHLY, FYNNEI. CDR3 nucleotide sequence: TGTGCCAGCAAAGGGGGCGCGGACTATGGCTACACCTTC. Protein sequence: CASKGGADYGYTF.

The chain carries TRBV2 and TRBJ2-1; 10 nucleotides align to TRBD1. V dropped 3 bases and J dropped 7; count of bases not matched to a gene: 9. CDR1 and CDR2 from the germline V gene are SNHLY and FYNNEI. The CDR3 is 16 amino acids. CDR3 sequence (DNA): TGTGCCAGCAGTGAGCGACCGGGACAGGGGAAAAATGAGCAGTTCTTC. This encodes CASSERPGQGKNEQFF.

This rearrangement joins TRBV12-3 or TRBV12-4 to TRBJ1-2; no firm D call. Trimming cost V 3 bases and J 4 bases, with 0 bases left between them. The CDR3 sequence is 10 residues long. CDR3 residues: CASSFYGYTF. In DNA, the CDR3 is TGTGCCAGCAGTTTCTATGGCTACACCTTC.

Here the CDR3 reads CASSQVDRYNEQFF. CDR3 sequence (DNA): TGTGCCAGCAGCCAAGTAGACAGATACAATGAGCAGTTCTTC. The chain joins TRBV14 to TRBJ2-1; D is possibly TRBD1 (5 bases). The germline gives CDR1 SGHDN, CDR2 FVKESK. The CDR3 has 14 amino acids. The germline V and J ends were trimmed by 1 base and 4 bases, with 8 bases remaining between them.

This clone was seen once. The chain uses TRBV6-5 and TRBJ2-3; D not certain. Germline V CDR1 and CDR2: MNHEY, SVGAGI. The CDR3 length is 12 residues. V dropped 6 bases and J dropped 2 bases, with 6 bases sitting between them. In nucleotides, the CDR3 is TGTGCCAGCAGGACCATCACAGATACGCAGTATTTT. Encoded protein: CASRTITDTQYF.